This T cell receptor beta chain derives from a study of identical twins. Study-wide results and caveats: Insertion counts were lower in abundant cord blood beta clonotypes, a trend that memory repertoires did not show.

TCRdb re-analysed the 5' RACE reads in MiXCR, keeping a single row per CDR3 protein. The sample carries 600,000 to 700,000 distinct CDR3 sequences, 21% recorded once. This clonotype was seen a few times. The antigen is not known. Another study also made use of these data, one on T cells expressing NK-cell markers. From that paper: Questions lingered over whether expanded NKG2C+ T cell clones were HCMV-specific.

The sequencing sample was made of PBMCs. This clonotype originated in a woman between 18 and 29 years old in good health.

The CDR3 loop is CSARTAGTPTGELFF. In DNA form, the CDR3 reads TGCAGTGCTAGGACGGCGGGGACACCCACCGGGGAGCTGTTTTTT. The chain has TRBV20-1 and TRBJ2-2; D assignment may be TRBD1 or TRBD2 (6 bases each). This CDR3 is built from 15 residues. CDR1 DFQATT and CDR2 SNEGSKA come from the germline V gene (reference sequence). V lost 3 bases to trimming and J lost 4 bases, with 15 bases between them.